The clone carrying this T cell receptor (beta chain) was observed many times. Unique molecular identifiers were incorporated when the TCRbeta library was constructed. MiXCR was run by TCRdb on the PCR reads, yielding one entry per CDR3 protein. Altogether some 490,000 distinct CDR3 sequences are present, approximately 12% being singletons, with the ten largest covering less than 6.5%. These data are taken from a study of T-cell reconstitution after alpha-beta-depleted transplantation in children. The V and J ends lost 6 bases and 13 bases respectively, with 19 bases between them. This CDR3 comprises 13 residues.

The chain combines TRBV12-3 or TRBV12-4 with TRBJ2-1, with D perhaps matching TRBD2 (6 bases). This receptor was obtained from a human donor who donated a stem cell graft to a child with combined immunodeficiency. The material was PBMCs from the stem cell graft donor, obtained from the stem cell graft. CDR3 in amino acids: CASRTGTYPFQFF. The CDR3 region has the DNA TGTGCCAGCAGAACCGGGACTTATCCTTTTCAGTTCTTC.